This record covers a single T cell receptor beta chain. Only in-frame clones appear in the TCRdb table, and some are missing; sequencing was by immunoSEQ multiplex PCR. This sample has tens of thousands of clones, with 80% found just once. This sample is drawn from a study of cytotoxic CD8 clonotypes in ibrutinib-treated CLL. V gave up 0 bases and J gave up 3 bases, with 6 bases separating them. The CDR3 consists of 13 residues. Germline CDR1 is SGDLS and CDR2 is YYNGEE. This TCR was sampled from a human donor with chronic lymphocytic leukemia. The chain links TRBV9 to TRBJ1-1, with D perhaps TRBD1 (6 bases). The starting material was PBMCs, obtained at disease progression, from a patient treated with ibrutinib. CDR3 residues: CASSVEGDTEAFF. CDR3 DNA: TGTGCCAGCAGCGTAGAGGGGGACACTGAAGCTTTCTTT.